The clone carrying this T cell receptor beta chain was seen a handful of times. The entry originates in a study of cytomegalovirus exposure and HLA in healthy donors. Primers: 60 Vbeta forward and 13 Jbeta reverse. Generated by immunoSEQ multiplex PCR, the TCRdb table keeps only in-frame clones and is missing some. The sample contains about 150,000 clones, 9.7% of which appear only once. V shed 2 bases, J shed 7 bases, and the junction held 9 bases outside the gene matches. This CDR3 is built from 17 residues. The V gene's germline CDR1 is GTSNPN and CDR2 SVGIG (reference sequence). The chain uses TRBV30 and TRBJ2-1, with 15 positions matching TRBD2. This TCR came from a man over 45 in good health and CMV-seronegative. Specimen: PBMCs. CDR3 amino acids: CAWSSGLAGGPANEQFF. The CDR3 DNA follows: TGTGCCTGGAGTTCCGGACTAGCGGGAGGGCCGGCTAATGAGCAGTTCTTC.